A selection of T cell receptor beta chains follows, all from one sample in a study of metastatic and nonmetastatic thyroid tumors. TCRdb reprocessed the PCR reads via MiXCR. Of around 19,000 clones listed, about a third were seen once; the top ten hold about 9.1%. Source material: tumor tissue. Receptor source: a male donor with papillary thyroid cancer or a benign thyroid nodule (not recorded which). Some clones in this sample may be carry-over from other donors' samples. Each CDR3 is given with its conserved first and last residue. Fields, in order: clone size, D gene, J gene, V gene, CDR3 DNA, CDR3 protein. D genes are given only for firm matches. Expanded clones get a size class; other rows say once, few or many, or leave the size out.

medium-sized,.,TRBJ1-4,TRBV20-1,TGCAGTGCTAGAGGTGTGGCAGGGAGGGAGGAAAAACTGTTTTTT,CSARGVAGREEKLFF
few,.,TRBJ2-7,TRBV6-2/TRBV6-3,TGTGCCAGCAAATCCAAAAATTTCGACAGAGAGCAGTACTTC,CASKSKNFDREQYF
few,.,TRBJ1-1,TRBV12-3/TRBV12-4,TGTGCCAGCAGTCCGCATCTATCCTCCGGGGGAGCTTTCTTT,CASSPHLSSGGAFF
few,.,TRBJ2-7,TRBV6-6,TGTGCCAGCAGTTACGTGGGTGGAGGGGCCTACGAGCAGTACTTC,CASSYVGGGAYEQYF
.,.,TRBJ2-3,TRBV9,TGTGCCAGCAGCGTAGTAACCAGGGGTGGCGCAGATACGCAGTATTTT,CASSVVTRGGADTQYF
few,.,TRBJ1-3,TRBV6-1,TGTGCCAGCAGTGGGGCGAGCTCTGGAAACACCATATATTTT,CASSGASSGNTIYF
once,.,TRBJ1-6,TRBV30,TGTGCCTGGAGTGTCGGCGCGTCAAGGTCACCCCTCCACTTT,CAWSVGASRSPLHF
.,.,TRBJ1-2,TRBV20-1,TGCAGTGCTTCTATGGTGTCGGGCTATGGCTACACCTTC,CSASMVSGYGYTF
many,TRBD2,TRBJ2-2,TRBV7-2,TGTGCCAGCAGCTTTTTGCCCGGACTAGGTCCCGGGGAGCTGTTTTTT,CASSFLPGLGPGELFF
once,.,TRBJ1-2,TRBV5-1,TGCGCCAGCAGCCTATGGGGGGGAGATGGCTACACCTTC,CASSLWGGDGYTF